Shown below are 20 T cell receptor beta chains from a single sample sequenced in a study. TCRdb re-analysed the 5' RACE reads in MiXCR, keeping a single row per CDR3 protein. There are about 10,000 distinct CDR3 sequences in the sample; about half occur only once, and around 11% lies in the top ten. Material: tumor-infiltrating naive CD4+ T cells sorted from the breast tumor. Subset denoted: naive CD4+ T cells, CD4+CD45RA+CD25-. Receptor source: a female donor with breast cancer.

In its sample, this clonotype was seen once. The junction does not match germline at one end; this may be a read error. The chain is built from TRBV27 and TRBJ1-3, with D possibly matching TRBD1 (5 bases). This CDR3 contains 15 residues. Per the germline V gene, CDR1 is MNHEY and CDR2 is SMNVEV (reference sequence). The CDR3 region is CASRRQPTPGNTKYF. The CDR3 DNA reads TGTGCCAGCAGACGACAGCCTACACCTGGAAACACCAAATATTTT.

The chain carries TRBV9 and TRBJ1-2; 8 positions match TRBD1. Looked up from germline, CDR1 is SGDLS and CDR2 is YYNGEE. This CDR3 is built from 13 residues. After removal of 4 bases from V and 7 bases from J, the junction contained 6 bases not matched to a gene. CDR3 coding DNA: TGTGCCAGCAGCCGCGGGACAGGTGCTGGCTACACCTTC. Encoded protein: CASSRGTGAGYTF.

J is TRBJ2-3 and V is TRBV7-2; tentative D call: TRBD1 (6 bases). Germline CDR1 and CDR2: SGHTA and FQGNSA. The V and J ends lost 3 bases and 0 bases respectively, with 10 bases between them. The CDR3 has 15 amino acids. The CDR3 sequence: CASSFLGASTDTQYF. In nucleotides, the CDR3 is TGTGCCAGCAGCTTTCTGGGGGCAAGCACAGATACGCAGTATTTT.

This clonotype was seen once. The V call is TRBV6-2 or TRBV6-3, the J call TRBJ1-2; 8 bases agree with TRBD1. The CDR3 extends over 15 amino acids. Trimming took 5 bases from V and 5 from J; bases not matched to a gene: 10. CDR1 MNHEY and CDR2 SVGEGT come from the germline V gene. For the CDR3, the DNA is TGTGCCAGCAGTCAACAGGACAGGGAAGTTTATGGCTACACCTTC. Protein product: CASSQQDREVYGYTF.

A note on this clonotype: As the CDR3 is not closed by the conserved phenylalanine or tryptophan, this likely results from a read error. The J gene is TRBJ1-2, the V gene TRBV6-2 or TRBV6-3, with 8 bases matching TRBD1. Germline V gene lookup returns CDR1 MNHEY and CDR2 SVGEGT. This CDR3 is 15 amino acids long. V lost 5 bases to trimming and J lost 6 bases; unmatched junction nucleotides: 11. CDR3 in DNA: TGTGCCAGCAGTCCCAGGGGGCGTTCTTCGGATGGCTACACCTCC. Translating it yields CASSPRGRSSDGYTS.

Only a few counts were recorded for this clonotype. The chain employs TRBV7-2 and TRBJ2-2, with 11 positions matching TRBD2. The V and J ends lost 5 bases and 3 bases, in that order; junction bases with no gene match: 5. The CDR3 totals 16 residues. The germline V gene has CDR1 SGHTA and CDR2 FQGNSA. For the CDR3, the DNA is TGTGCCAGCAGCCAACCGGGACTAGCGGACACCGGGGAGCTGTTTTTT. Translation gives CASSQPGLADTGELFF. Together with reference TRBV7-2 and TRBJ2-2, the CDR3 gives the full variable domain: GAGVSQSPSNKVTEKGKDVELRCDPISGHTALYWYRQSLGQGLEFLIYFQGNSAPDKSGLPSDRFSAERTGGSVSTLTIQRTQQEDSAVYLCASSQPGLADTGELFFGEGSRLTVL.

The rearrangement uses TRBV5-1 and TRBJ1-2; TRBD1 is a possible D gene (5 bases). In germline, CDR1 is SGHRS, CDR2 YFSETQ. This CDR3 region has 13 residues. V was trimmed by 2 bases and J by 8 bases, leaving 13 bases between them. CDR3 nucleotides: TGCGCCAGCAGCTTCCCCGGGGCCCGGGGCTACACCTTC. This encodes CASSFPGARGYTF.

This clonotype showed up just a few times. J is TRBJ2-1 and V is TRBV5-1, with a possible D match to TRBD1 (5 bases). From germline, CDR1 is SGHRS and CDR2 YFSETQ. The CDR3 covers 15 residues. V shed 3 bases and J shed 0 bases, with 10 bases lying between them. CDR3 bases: TGCGCCAGCAGCTCCACAGGATTCTCCTACAATGAGCAGTTCTTC. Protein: CASSSTGFSYNEQFF. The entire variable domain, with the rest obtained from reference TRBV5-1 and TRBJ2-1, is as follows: KAGVTQTPRYLIKTRGQQVTLSCSPISGHRSVSWYQQTPGQGLQFLFEYFSETQRNKGNFPGRFSGRQFSNSRSEMNVSTLELGDSALYLCASSSTGFSYNEQFFGPGTRLTVL.

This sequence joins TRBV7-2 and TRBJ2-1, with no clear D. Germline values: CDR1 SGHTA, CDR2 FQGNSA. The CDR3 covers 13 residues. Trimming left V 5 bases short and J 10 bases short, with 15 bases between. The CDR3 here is CASSPPWASEQFF. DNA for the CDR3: TGTGCCAGCAGCCCCCCCTGGGCGTCGGAGCAGTTCTTC.

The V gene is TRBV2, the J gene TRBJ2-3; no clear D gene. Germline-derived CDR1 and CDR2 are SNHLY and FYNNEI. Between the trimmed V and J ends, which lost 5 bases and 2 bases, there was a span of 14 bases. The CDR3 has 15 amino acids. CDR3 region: CASSSRTEYTDTQYF. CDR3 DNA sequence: TGTGCCAGCAGTTCACGGACGGAATACACAGATACGCAGTATTTT.

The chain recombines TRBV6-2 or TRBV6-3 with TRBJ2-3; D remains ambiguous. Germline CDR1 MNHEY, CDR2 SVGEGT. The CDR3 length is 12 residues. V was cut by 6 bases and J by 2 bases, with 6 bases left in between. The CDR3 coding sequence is TGTGCCAGCAGCCGAAACACAGATACGCAGTATTTT. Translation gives CASSRNTDTQYF.

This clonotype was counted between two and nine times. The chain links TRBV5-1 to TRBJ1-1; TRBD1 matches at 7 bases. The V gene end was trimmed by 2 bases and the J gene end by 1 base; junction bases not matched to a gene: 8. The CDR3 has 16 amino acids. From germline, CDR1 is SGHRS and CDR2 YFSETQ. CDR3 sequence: CASSFSGTDTNTEAFF. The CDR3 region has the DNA TGCGCCAGCAGCTTTTCCGGGACAGACACGAACACTGAAGCTTTCTTT. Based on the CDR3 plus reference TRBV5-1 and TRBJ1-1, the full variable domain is KAGVTQTPRYLIKTRGQQVTLSCSPISGHRSVSWYQQTPGQGLQFLFEYFSETQRNKGNFPGRFSGRQFSNSRSEMNVSTLELGDSALYLCASSFSGTDTNTEAFFGQGTRLTVV.

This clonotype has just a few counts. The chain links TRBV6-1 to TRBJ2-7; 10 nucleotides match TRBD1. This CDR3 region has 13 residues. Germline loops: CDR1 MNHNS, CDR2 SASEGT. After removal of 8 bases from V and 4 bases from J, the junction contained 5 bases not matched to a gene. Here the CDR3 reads CASLRDRGYEQYF. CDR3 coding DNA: TGTGCCAGCCTCCGGGACAGGGGTTACGAGCAGTACTTC.

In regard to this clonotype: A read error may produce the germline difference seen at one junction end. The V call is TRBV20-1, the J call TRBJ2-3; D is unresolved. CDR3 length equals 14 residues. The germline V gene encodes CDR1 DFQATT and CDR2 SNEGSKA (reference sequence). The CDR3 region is CSARGFLVFDTQYF. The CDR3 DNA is TGCAGTGCTAGAGGTTTTTTAGTTTTCGATACCCAGTATTTT.

Here the CDR3 DNA reads TGTGCCAGCAGTCCTACAGGGGCGGGCAATCAGCCCCAGCATTTT. Translated, it gives CASSPTGAGNQPQHF. The chain uses TRBV12-3 or TRBV12-4 and TRBJ1-5; TRBD1 agrees at 7 bases. Germline trimming cut 5 bases from V and 2 bases from J; bases unmatched to any gene: 6. CDR3 size: 15 residues.

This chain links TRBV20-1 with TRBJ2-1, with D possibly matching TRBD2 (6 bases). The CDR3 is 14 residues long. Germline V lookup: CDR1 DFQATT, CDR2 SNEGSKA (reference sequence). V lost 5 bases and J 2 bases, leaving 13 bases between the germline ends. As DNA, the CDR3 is TGCAGTGCTCTCCCCCCTAGCGCCTACAATGAGCAGTTCTTC. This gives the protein CSALPPSAYNEQFF.

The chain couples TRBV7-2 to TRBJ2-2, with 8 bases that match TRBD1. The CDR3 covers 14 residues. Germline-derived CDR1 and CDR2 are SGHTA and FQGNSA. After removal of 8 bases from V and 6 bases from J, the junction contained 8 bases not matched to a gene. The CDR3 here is CASSSDRVAGELFF. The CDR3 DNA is TGTGCCAGCTCCTCGGACAGGGTGGCCGGGGAGCTGTTTTTT.

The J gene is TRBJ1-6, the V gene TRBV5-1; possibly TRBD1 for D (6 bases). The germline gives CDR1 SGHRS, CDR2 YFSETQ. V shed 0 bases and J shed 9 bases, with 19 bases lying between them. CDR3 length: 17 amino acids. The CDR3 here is CASSLALAGETGSPLHF. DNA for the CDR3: TGCGCCAGCAGCTTGGCCCTTGCAGGGGAGACCGGTTCACCCCTCCACTTT. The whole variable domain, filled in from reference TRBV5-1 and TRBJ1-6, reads KAGVTQTPRYLIKTRGQQVTLSCSPISGHRSVSWYQQTPGQGLQFLFEYFSETQRNKGNFPGRFSGRQFSNSRSEMNVSTLELGDSALYLCASSLALAGETGSPLHFGNGTRLTVT.

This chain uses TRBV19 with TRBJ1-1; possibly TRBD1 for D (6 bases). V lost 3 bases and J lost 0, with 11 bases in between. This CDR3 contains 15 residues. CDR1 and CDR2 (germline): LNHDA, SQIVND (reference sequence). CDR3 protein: CASSIRGQLNTEAFF. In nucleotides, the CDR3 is TGTGCCAGTAGTATTAGAGGACAGCTGAACACTGAAGCTTTCTTT.

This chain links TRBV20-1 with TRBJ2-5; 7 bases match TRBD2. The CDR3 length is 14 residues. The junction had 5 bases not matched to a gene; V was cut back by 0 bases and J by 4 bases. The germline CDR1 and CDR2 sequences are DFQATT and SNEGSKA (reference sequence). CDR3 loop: CSARDWGGGETQYF. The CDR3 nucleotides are TGCAGTGCTAGAGATTGGGGGGGAGGAGAGACCCAGTACTTC.